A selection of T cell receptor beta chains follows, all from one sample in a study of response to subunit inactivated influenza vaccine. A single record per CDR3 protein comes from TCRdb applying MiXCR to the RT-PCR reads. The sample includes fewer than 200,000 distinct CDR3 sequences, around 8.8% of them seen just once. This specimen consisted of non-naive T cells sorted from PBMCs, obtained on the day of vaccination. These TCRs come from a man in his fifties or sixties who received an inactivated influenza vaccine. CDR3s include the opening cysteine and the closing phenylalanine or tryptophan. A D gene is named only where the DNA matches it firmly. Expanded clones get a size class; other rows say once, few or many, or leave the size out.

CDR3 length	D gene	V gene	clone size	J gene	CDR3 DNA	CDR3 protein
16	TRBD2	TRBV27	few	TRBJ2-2	TGTGCCAGCAGACAAGCGGCGGGAGCGAACACCGGGGAGCTGTTTTTT	CASRQAAGANTGELFF
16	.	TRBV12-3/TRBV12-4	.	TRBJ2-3	TGTGCCAGCAGTTTAATTAAGGGCAGGGCGACAGATACGCAGTATTTT	CASSLIKGRATDTQYF
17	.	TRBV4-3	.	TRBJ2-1	TGCGCCAGCAGCCAAGACTTTGCGGGGGCGAAATACAATGAGCAGTTCTTC	CASSQDFAGAKYNEQFF
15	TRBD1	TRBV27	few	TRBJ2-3	TGTGCCAGCAGCCCCCGTCGGACAGGGGCAGATACGCAGTATTTT	CASSPRRTGADTQYF
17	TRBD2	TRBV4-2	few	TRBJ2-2	TGTGCCAGCAGCCAAGATCCTTCGCTAGCGGGAAGCGGGGAGCTGTTTTTT	CASSQDPSLAGSGELFF
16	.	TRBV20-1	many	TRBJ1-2	TGCAGTGCTAGAGATTATTACCAGGGGTTTAACTATGGCTACACCTTC	CSARDYYQGFNYGYTF
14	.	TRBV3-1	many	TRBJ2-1	TGTGCCAGCAGCAGTGCTGGGGGCCTAAATGAGCAGTTCTTC	CASSSAGGLNEQFF
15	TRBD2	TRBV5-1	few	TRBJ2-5	TGCGCCAGCAGCAACGGACTAGTCTTAAAGGAGACCCAGTACTTC	CASSNGLVLKETQYF
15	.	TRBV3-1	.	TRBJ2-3	TGTGCCAGCAGCCAAGGAGACAGCAGCACAGATACGCAGTATTTT	CASSQGDSSTDTQYF
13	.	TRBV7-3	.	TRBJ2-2	TGTGCCAGCAGCGAAGTTACGGGGAGTGAGCTGTTTTTT	CASSEVTGSELFF
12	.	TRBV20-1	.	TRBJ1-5	TGCAGTGCGACTCTCCTGGATCAGCCCCAGCATTTT	CSATLLDQPQHF
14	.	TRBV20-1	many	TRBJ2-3	TGCAGTGCTAGACAGGGAGATAGGGCAGATACGCAGTATTTT	CSARQGDRADTQYF